The clone carrying this T cell receptor beta chain turned up a few times. The antigen is unknown. These data are taken from a study of shared clonotypes between healthy human individuals. Study findings and constraints: Few donors limited the genetic and exposure-history diversity represented. Investigators expected sequencing depth to affect clonotype sharing among donors.

Trimming removed 3 bases from V and 7 bases from J, with 15 bases in between. There are 14 residues in the CDR3. CDR1 and CDR2 from the germline V gene are MGHDK and SYGVNS. Generated by immunoSEQ multiplex PCR, the TCRdb table keeps only in-frame clones and is missing some. The sample holds 600,000 to 700,000 clones; more than 70% are singletons and the top ten take around 2%. The sequenced material came from memory CD4+ T cells sorted from blood. This sample's subset: CD45RA-negative fraction. This sequence originates from a woman in her 30s in good health. This chain joins TRBV25-1 and TRBJ1-1; D possibly corresponds to TRBD1 (6 bases). The DNA of the CDR3 is TGTGCCAGCAGTGACAAGGACAGAGCCCTTGAAGCTTTCTTT. Translating gives CASSDKDRALEAFF.